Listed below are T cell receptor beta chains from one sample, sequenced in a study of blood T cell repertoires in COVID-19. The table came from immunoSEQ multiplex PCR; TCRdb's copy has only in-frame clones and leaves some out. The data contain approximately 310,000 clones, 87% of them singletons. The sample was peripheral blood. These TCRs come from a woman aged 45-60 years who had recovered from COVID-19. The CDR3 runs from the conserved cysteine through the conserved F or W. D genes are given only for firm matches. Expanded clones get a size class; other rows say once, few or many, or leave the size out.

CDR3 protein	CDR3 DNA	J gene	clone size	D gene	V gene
CASSVGLAGVEQFF	TGTGCCAGCAGCGTAGGCCTAGCGGGAGTTGAGCAGTTCTTC	TRBJ2-1	-	TRBD2	TRBV9
CASSLTSPNTDTQYF	TGTGCCAGCAGTCTAACCTCGCCAAACACAGATACGCAGTATTTT	TRBJ2-3	-	-	TRBV28
CASSSAGGIVSGNTIYF	TGTGCCAGCAGCTCTGCGGGGGGAATAGTATCTGGAAACACCATATATTTT	TRBJ1-3	once	-	TRBV7-2
CASSGRVEAEAFF	TGTGCCAGCAGCGGCAGGGTCGAGGCTGAAGCTTTCTTT	TRBJ1-1	-	-	TRBV9
CASKPTANYGYTF	TGTGCCAGCAAGCCGACAGCAAACTATGGCTACACCTTC	TRBJ1-2	-	-	TRBV28
CASSQQGRSPLHF	TGTGCCAGCAGTCAACAGGGGCGATCACCCCTCCACTTT	TRBJ1-6	-	TRBD1	TRBV27
CASSFGQGRNTIYF	TGTGCCAGCAGCTTTGGACAGGGCCGAAACACCATATATTTT	TRBJ1-3	-	TRBD1	TRBV7-2
CASSVVLAGVDEQFF	TGTGCCAGCAGCGTAGTGCTAGCGGGAGTGGATGAGCAGTTCTTC	TRBJ2-1	-	TRBD2	TRBV9
CASSSTVNQPQHF	TGTGCCAGCAGCTCGACAGTAAATCAGCCCCAGCATTTT	TRBJ1-5	once	-	TRBV7-2
CASRPKSAGVDTQYF	TGTGCCAGCAGACCCAAGAGTGCGGGAGTAGATACGCAGTATTTT	TRBJ2-3	-	TRBD2	TRBV2
CASILGGSGNTIYF	TGTGCCAGCATCCTCGGGGGATCTGGAAACACCATATATTTT	TRBJ1-3	-	-	TRBV28
CASSQVSSGQETQYF	TGTGCCAGCAGCCAAGTCTCGTCAGGTCAAGAGACCCAGTACTTC	TRBJ2-5	once	-	TRBV3-1/TRBV3-2
CASSFAGNYGYTF	TGTGCCAGCAGTTTTGCAGGGAACTATGGCTACACCTTC	TRBJ1-2	-	-	TRBV27
CASRTSGQGYGYTF	TGTGCCAGCAGAACGTCCGGGCAGGGCTATGGCTACACCTTC	TRBJ1-2	-	-	TRBV7-9
CASTAGTEAFF	TGTGCCAGCACCGCCGGCACTGAAGCTTTCTTT	TRBJ1-1	-	-	TRBV25-1
CASSLDVLAGGLRETQYF	TGTGCCAGCAGCTTAGATGTCCTAGCGGGGGGGCTACGAGAGACCCAGTACTTC	TRBJ2-5	-	TRBD2	TRBV7-8
CASSLGQGPYEQYF	TGTGCCAGCAGCCTGGGACAGGGGCCCTACGAGCAGTACTTC	TRBJ2-7	once	TRBD1	TRBV28
CSGRTGGAEQFF	TGCAGCGGAAGAACGGGGGGCGCTGAGCAGTTCTTC	TRBJ2-1	-	-	TRBV29-1
CASSQDRETQYF	TGTGCCAGCAGCCAAGATCGGGAGACCCAGTACTTC	TRBJ2-5	-	-	TRBV3-1/TRBV3-2
CASRQSLNTEAFF	TGTGCCAGCAGACAGTCCTTGAACACTGAAGCTTTCTTT	TRBJ1-1	-	-	TRBV11-3
CSVSGTSGSHNEQFF	TGCAGCGTCTCCGGGACTAGCGGTAGTCACAATGAGCAGTTCTTC	TRBJ2-1	-	TRBD2	TRBV29-1
CAIAGTGYYGAYEQYF	TGTGCCATTGCCGGGACAGGCTATTACGGGGCCTACGAGCAGTACTTC	TRBJ2-7	-	TRBD1	TRBV6-4
CASSTSGGGRPHEQYF	TGTGCCAGTAGTACAAGTGGGGGGGGGCGCCCCCACGAGCAGTACTTC	TRBJ2-7	-	-	TRBV19
CASSLMASVNEQFF	TGTGCCAGCAGCTTGATGGCTAGCGTCAATGAGCAGTTCTTC	TRBJ2-1	-	-	TRBV5-4
CASSWGLGGETQYF	TGTGCCAGCAGTTGGGGACTAGGGGGGGAGACCCAGTACTTC	TRBJ2-5	-	TRBD2	TRBV28
CATSRDSAYEQYF	TGTGCCACCAGCAGAGATTCAGCCTACGAGCAGTACTTC	TRBJ2-7	-	-	TRBV15
CASSGGLDQPQHF	TGTGCCAGCAGTGGAGGGTTGGATCAGCCCCAGCATTTT	TRBJ1-5	once	-	TRBV12-3/TRBV12-4
CASSLPGYGEQYF	TGTGCCAGCAGCTTGCCGGGTTACGGGGAGCAGTACTTC	TRBJ2-7	-	-	TRBV5-6
CASSKLAGGNIQYF	TGTGCCAGCAGCAAACTAGCGGGAGGCAACATTCAGTACTTC	TRBJ2-4	once	TRBD2	TRBV7-6
CASSPTNRDGYTF	TGTGCCAGCAGCCCTACTAACCGGGATGGCTACACCTTC	TRBJ1-2	-	-	TRBV12-3/TRBV12-4
CASSLGTGGPYEQYF	TGTGCCAGCAGCCTAGGGACAGGGGGACCCTACGAGCAGTACTTC	TRBJ2-7	-	TRBD1	TRBV5-4
CASSQRTGNQPQHF	TGCGCCAGCAGCCAGAGGACAGGCAATCAGCCCCAGCATTTT	TRBJ1-5	once	-	TRBV4-1
CASSHNKGVRTAYEQYF	TGTGCCAGCAGCCACAATAAGGGAGTCCGAACAGCCTACGAGCAGTACTTC	TRBJ2-7	once	-	TRBV3-1/TRBV3-2
CASRPDTLAYGYTF	TGTGCCAGCAGACCCGACACCCTAGCCTATGGCTACACCTTC	TRBJ1-2	few	-	TRBV6-5
CASSPNRLEDTQYF	TGTGCCAGCAGCCCTAATAGACTAGAAGATACGCAGTATTTT	TRBJ2-3	-	-	TRBV7-9
CASSPPVNTEAFF	TGTGCCAGCAGCCCACCGGTGAACACTGAAGCTTTCTTT	TRBJ1-1	-	-	TRBV28
CSADLNEQFF	TGCAGCGCGGACTTAAATGAGCAGTTCTTC	TRBJ2-1	-	-	TRBV29-1
CASSRPQSRLAGETQYF	TGTGCCAGCAGCCGTCCCCAGTCCCGGCTAGCAGGAGAGACCCAGTACTTC	TRBJ2-5	few	-	TRBV5-5
CASSTTRGYPQHF	TGTGCCAGCAGTACAACCCGGGGGTATCCCCAGCATTTT	TRBJ1-5	-	-	TRBV6-2/TRBV6-3
CAISEGASGVPEQFF	TGTGCCATCAGTGAGGGGGCTAGCGGGGTCCCTGAGCAGTTCTTC	TRBJ2-1	once	TRBD2	TRBV10-3
CASSQVQVNSPLHF	TGCGCCAGCAGCCAAGTTCAGGTGAATTCACCCCTCCACTTT	TRBJ1-6	-	-	TRBV4-3
CASSQSLYYEQFF	TGCGCCAGCAGCCAAAGTCTTTACTATGAGCAGTTCTTC	TRBJ2-1	-	-	TRBV4-3
CASRLTTGGNQPQHF	TGTGCCAGCAGACTAACGACAGGGGGTAATCAGCCCCAGCATTTT	TRBJ1-5	-	TRBD1	TRBV27
CASSQDQRREVAYNEQFF	TGTGCCAGCAGCCAAGATCAACGGAGGGAGGTAGCCTACAATGAGCAGTTCTTC	TRBJ2-1	-	-	TRBV14
CASSTSFGDEQFF	TGTGCTAGCAGCACCAGCTTCGGGGATGAGCAGTTCTTC	TRBJ2-1	-	-	TRBV7-7
CASSVGQPSYEQYF	TGTGCCAGCAGTGTCGGACAGCCTTCCTACGAGCAGTACTTC	TRBJ2-7	-	-	TRBV28
CASSSGTGPSDEQYF	TGTGCCAGCAGCTCCGGGACAGGGCCTTCCGACGAGCAGTACTTC	TRBJ2-7	few	TRBD1	TRBV5-8
CASRPNRDWNTEAFF	TGTGCCAGCAGGCCTAACAGGGATTGGAACACTGAAGCTTTCTTT	TRBJ1-1	-	-	TRBV6-2/TRBV6-3
CAWSVSAGIFSNQPQHF	TGTGCCTGGAGTGTATCGGCGGGTATTTTTAGCAATCAGCCCCAGCATTTT	TRBJ1-5	-	-	TRBV30
CASSWQAYSYEQYF	TGTGCCAGCAGTTGGCAGGCGTACTCCTACGAGCAGTACTTC	TRBJ2-7	-	-	TRBV6-6
CASTVNYGGEQFF	TGTGCCAGCACCGTGAATTACGGCGGAGAGCAGTTCTTC	TRBJ2-1	once	-	TRBV6-5
CASSLAIGQANYGYTF	TGTGCCAGCAGCTTGGCCATTGGACAGGCCAACTATGGCTACACCTTC	TRBJ1-2	-	TRBD1	TRBV5-6
CASTSQVPTGELFF	TGTGCCAGCACCTCCCAGGTGCCCACCGGGGAGCTGTTTTTT	TRBJ2-2	-	-	TRBV6-5
CASSSPGYNQPQHF	TGTGCCAGTAGTTCTCCGGGTTACAATCAGCCCCAGCATTTT	TRBJ1-5	-	-	TRBV19
CAWRAGLAGERSGTDTQYF	TGTGCCTGGAGGGCCGGGCTAGCGGGAGAACGTTCGGGCACAGATACGCAGTATTTT	TRBJ2-3	-	TRBD2	TRBV30